The T cell receptor beta chain under discussion was sequenced for a study of cytomegalovirus exposure and HLA in healthy donors. Study in general: The Caucasian-associated ancestry cluster held over 80% of 398 genotyped donors.

Germline trimming cut 1 base from V and 5 bases from J; bases unmatched to any gene: 7. The CDR3 length is 15 residues. CDR1 SGHTA and CDR2 FQGNSA come from the germline V gene. There are a few counts of this clone. PCR involved 60 Vbeta and 13 Jbeta primers. Some clones are missing from TCRdb's copy, which holds only in-frame ones; the method was immunoSEQ multiplex PCR. The table lists around 140,000 clones, approximately 80% of them singletons. V usage is TRBV7-2 and J usage is TRBJ2-7, with 8 bases fitting TRBD1. The sample was PBMCs. The receptor was isolated from a man aged 35-49 years in good health and CMV-seronegative. The CDR3 sequence: CASSLGQGAFDEQYF. The CDR3 DNA reads as TGTGCCAGCAGCTTAGGGCAGGGGGCATTCGACGAGCAGTACTTC.